The 20 T cell receptor beta chains given below trace back to one sample, sequenced in a study of T-cell memory formation after mild COVID-19. TCRdb ran MiXCR on the 5' RACE reads and lists one entry per CDR3 protein. The profile shows roughly 410,000 distinct CDR3 sequences, about 24% of them singletons. Material: PBMCs or a T cell subset sorted from them (not recorded which). Receptors were obtained from an adult woman who had mild COVID-19 (a few samples of this study predate the infection). Cell type and time point are not known.

This chain uses TRBV4-1 with TRBJ1-5; 10 bases fit TRBD1. V dropped 1 base and J dropped 1; count of bases not matched to a gene: 10. The germline V gene has CDR1 MGHRA and CDR2 YSYEKL. The CDR3 has 19 residues. The CDR3 is CASSQGSDRGSPSNQPQHF. CDR3 coding DNA: TGCGCCAGCAGCCAAGGATCGGACAGGGGGTCACCCAGCAATCAGCCCCAGCATTTT.

Many counts were recorded for this clonotype. The CDR3 here is CASSVGSLQRETQYF. Here the CDR3 DNA reads TGTGCCAGCAGCGTAGGTAGCCTCCAAAGGGAGACCCAGTACTTC. The chain carries TRBV9 and TRBJ2-5; D is undetermined. Trimming shortened V by 0 bases and J by 5 bases, and 14 bases separated the two germline ends. Germline assignment: CDR1 SGDLS and CDR2 YYNGEE. The CDR3 length is 15 residues.

The CDR3 nucleotides are TGTGCCACCAGTGAGTCGACTAGCGGGAGTTTGAATGAGCAGTTCTTC. Protein sequence: CATSESTSGSLNEQFF. The chain carries TRBV24-1 and TRBJ2-1, with 12 bases fitting TRBD2. Trimming took 4 bases from V and 7 from J; bases not matched to a gene: 7. In germline, CDR1 is KGHDR, CDR2 SFDVKD. The CDR3 is 16 residues long.

The J gene is TRBJ1-5, the V gene TRBV4-2; D gene unclear. The V and J ends lost 1 base and 3 bases respectively, with 10 bases between them. CDR1 LGHNA and CDR2 YNFKEQ come from the germline V gene. CDR3 size: 15 residues. The CDR3 DNA reads as TGTGCCAGCAGCCAAGGTTATACCCTCAATCAGCCCCAGCATTTT. It specifies CASSQGYTLNQPQHF.

This sequence joins TRBV15 and TRBJ2-7; perhaps D is TRBD1 or TRBD2 (5 bases each). The CDR3 consists of 14 residues. V was cut by 1 base and J by 2 bases, with 9 bases left in between. Per germline, CDR1 LNHNV and CDR2 YYDKDF (reference sequence). CDR3 bases: TGTGCCACCAGCAGAGGTGGGACCACCTACGAGCAGTACTTC. Residues: CATSRGGTTYEQYF.

Only a few counts were recorded for this clonotype. CDR3 nucleotides: TGCAGCGCGGGGGGAGTTTACAATGAGCAGTTCTTC. It is translated as CSAGGVYNEQFF. The chain joins TRBV29-1 to TRBJ2-1; 7 bases agree with TRBD2. Trimming removed 7 bases from V and 4 bases from J; junction bases left unmatched: 4. Germline V gives CDR1 SQVTM, CDR2 ANQGSEA. The CDR3 length is 12 residues.

The sample holds many counts of this clonotype. The gene calls are TRBV25-1 and TRBJ2-7; D is unclear. CDR3 size: 13 residues. V dropped 0 bases and J dropped 5 bases, with 8 bases sitting between them. CDR1 is MGHDK, CDR2 SYGVNS, per germline. CDR3 sequence (DNA): TGTGCCAGCAGTGAATATGTGGGGAACGAGCAGTACTTC. It is translated as CASSEYVGNEQYF.

This clonotype has only a few counts. The genes are TRBV14 and TRBJ2-2; D may correspond to TRBD1 or TRBD2 (5 bases each). CDR1 is SGHDN, CDR2 FVKESK, per germline. This CDR3 contains 16 residues. V was pared by 4 bases and J by 4 bases, with 16 bases between. This CDR3 reads CASSRYPGRITGELFF. In nucleotides, the CDR3 is TGTGCCAGCAGCCGATACCCGGGACGGATCACCGGGGAGCTGTTTTTT.

Here the CDR3 DNA reads TGTGCCAGTTTACGACAGGGGGGTATCAGGGAGCTGTTTTTT. It yields the protein CASLRQGGIRELFF. This chain links TRBV2 with TRBJ2-2; the match to TRBD1 covers 9 bases. Germline V CDR1 and CDR2: SNHLY, FYNNEI. V dropped 9 bases and J dropped 9; count of bases not matched to a gene: 11. This CDR3 is 14 amino acids long.

This chain links TRBV19 with TRBJ1-2; D remains unclear. The germline CDR1 and CDR2 sequences are LNHDA and SQIVND (reference sequence). The CDR3 sequence is 18 residues long. V was pared by 3 bases and J by 5 bases, with 25 bases between. The CDR3 DNA reads TGTGCCAGTAGTATTCGGCAGACCTATATGGTCCTACGGTATGGCTACACCTTC. Protein product: CASSIRQTYMVLRYGYTF.

This clonotype was counted ten times or more. The genes are TRBV20-1 and TRBJ1-6; possibly TRBD1 for D (5 bases). The germline gives CDR1 DFQATT, CDR2 SNEGSKA (reference sequence). The CDR3 has 15 residues. V shed 2 bases and J shed 5 bases, with 13 bases lying between them. CDR3 residues: CSARIPGPDNSPLHF. The CDR3 DNA sequence: TGCAGTGCTAGAATCCCGGGACCGGATAATTCACCCCTCCACTTT.

The rearrangement joins TRBV19 to TRBJ2-1; 12 nucleotides agree with TRBD2. The CDR3 is 17 residues long. J was trimmed by 2 bases and V by 0 bases; bases with no gene match: 2. The V gene's germline CDR1 is LNHDA and CDR2 SQIVND (reference sequence). CDR3 residues: CASSIELAGGAYNEQFF. In DNA form, the CDR3 reads TGTGCCAGTAGTATAGAACTAGCGGGAGGAGCCTACAATGAGCAGTTCTTC.

This clonotype showed up just a few times. J is TRBJ2-2 and V is TRBV9, with 8 nucleotides matching TRBD1. The CDR3 runs to 16 residues. The V gene end was trimmed by 3 bases and the J gene end by 2 bases; junction bases not matched to a gene: 6. CDR1 SGDLS and CDR2 YYNGEE come from the germline V gene. CDR3 DNA: TGTGCCAGCAGCGCGACAGGGGCGATAAACACCGGGGAGCTGTTTTTT. It encodes CASSATGAINTGELFF.

The J gene is TRBJ1-1, the V gene TRBV4-3; unclear D gene. CDR3 size: 16 residues. V lost 0 bases and J 4 bases, leaving 15 bases between the germline ends. The germline gives CDR1 LGHNA, CDR2 YSLEER. The chain's CDR3 is CASSQDMGSVRTEAFF. CDR3 bases: TGCGCCAGCAGCCAAGATATGGGCTCTGTACGCACTGAAGCTTTCTTT.

The rearrangement joins TRBV5-1 to TRBJ2-7; 8 nucleotides match TRBD1. The V segment lost 7 bases and the J segment 5 bases; nucleotides outside the gene matches: 5. CDR1 SGHRS and CDR2 YFSETQ come from the germline V gene. This CDR3 has 12 residues. As DNA, the CDR3 is TGCGCCAGCGGGGCAGGGGGCCACGAGCAGTACTTC. Protein: CASGAGGHEQYF.

This clonotype showed up many times. J is TRBJ1-2 and V is TRBV2; D might be TRBD1 (5 bases). The CDR3 has 13 amino acids. V was trimmed by 6 bases and J by 1 base, leaving 9 bases between them. CDR1 and CDR2 (germline): SNHLY, FYNNEI. The CDR3 DNA reads TGTGCCAGCAGCGGACACCTTAACTATGGCTACACCTTC. This gives the protein CASSGHLNYGYTF.

CDR3 bases: TGCGCCAGCAGCTCAGGCGGGGGACAGGGCACCTATGGCTACACCTTC. Encoded protein: CASSSGGGQGTYGYTF. V usage is TRBV5-1 and J usage is TRBJ1-2; 9 bases align to TRBD1. V lost 3 bases and J lost 4; bases outside the gene matches: 10. The CDR3 loop spans 16 amino acids. Germline CDR1 reads SGHRS; CDR2 reads YFSETQ.

This clonotype was observed once. J is TRBJ1-1 and V is TRBV29-1; 9 bases line up with TRBD1. Trimming took 7 bases from V and 7 from J; bases not matched to a gene: 10. The CDR3 extends over 13 amino acids. Germline V gene sequence: CDR1 SQVTM, CDR2 ANQGSEA. CDR3 nucleotide sequence: TGCAGCGCTGTGAGACAGGGGGTGAGTGAAGCTTTCTTT. This encodes CSAVRQGVSEAFF.

The chain uses TRBV18 and TRBJ2-5; weak D call: TRBD2 (5 bases). This CDR3 contains 14 residues. With 3 bases removed from V and 4 bases from J, the gap between germline ends came to 12 bases. Germline CDR1 is KGHSH and CDR2 is LQKENI. CDR3 in DNA: TGTGCCAGCTCACCCCCCGGGAATCGAGAGACCCAGTACTTC. Its translation: CASSPPGNRETQYF.

This clonotype was counted a few times. CDR3 in amino acids: CASSLGGVNYGYTF. The CDR3 DNA reads as TGTGCCAGCAGCTTGGGGGGGGTCAACTATGGCTACACCTTC. The V call is TRBV5-5, the J call TRBJ1-2; D might be TRBD1 (5 bases). V lost 0 bases to trimming and J lost 2 bases, with 8 bases between them. The germline gives CDR1 SGHKS, CDR2 YYEKEE (reference sequence). This CDR3 spans 14 amino acids.